This T cell receptor (beta chain) was sequenced during a study of neurological immune-mediated disorders. This clonotype showed up many times. CDR3 length: 13 residues. Germline values: CDR1 DFQATT, CDR2 SNEGSKA (reference sequence). The time point here: longitudinal time-point 1 (baseline). TCRdb independently ran MiXCR on the 5' RACE reads; one entry per CDR3 protein. The sample lists about 49,000 distinct CDR3 sequences, about a tenth seen once, with roughly 1.6% in the top ten. The sample consisted of PBMCs. J is TRBJ1-1 and V is TRBV20-1; 7 positions match TRBD1. This clonotype was obtained from a woman between 35 and 50 years old in good health. This CDR3 is CGAGGDRYTEAFF. In DNA form, the CDR3 reads TGCGGAGCCGGGGGGGACAGATACACTGAAGCTTTCTTT.